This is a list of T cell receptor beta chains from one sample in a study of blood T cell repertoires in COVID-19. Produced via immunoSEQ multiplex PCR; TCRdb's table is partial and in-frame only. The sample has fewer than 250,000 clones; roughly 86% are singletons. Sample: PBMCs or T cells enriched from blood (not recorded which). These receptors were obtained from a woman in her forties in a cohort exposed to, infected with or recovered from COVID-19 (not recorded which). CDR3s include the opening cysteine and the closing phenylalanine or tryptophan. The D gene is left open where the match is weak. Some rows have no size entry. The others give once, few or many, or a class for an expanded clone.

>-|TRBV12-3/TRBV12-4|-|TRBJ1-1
CATHGGGNTEAFF
TGTGCCACACACGGGGGGGGGAACACTGAAGCTTTCTTT
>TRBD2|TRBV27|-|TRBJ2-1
CASSSPTSGSSYNEQFF
TGTGCCAGCAGTTCCCCAACTAGCGGGAGTTCCTACAATGAGCAGTTCTTC
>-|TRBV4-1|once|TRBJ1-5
CASSHSGFSNQPQHF
TGCGCCAGCAGCCACAGCGGGTTTAGCAATCAGCCCCAGCATTTT
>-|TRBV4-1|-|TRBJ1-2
CASSRGLRYGYTF
TGCGCCAGCAGCCGCGGTCTAAGGTATGGCTACACCTTC
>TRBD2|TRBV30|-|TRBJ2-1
CAWSVLAEGEQFF
TGTGCCTGGAGTGTACTAGCGGAGGGTGAGCAGTTCTTC
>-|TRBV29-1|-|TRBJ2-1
CSVVGEEGRDNEQFF
TGCAGCGTTGTGGGAGAGGAGGGAAGGGACAATGAGCAGTTCTTC
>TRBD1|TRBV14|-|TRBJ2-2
CASSQYTGTRPGTGGAGELFF
TGTGCCAGCAGCCAATATACTGGTACCAGACCCGGGACAGGGGGAGCCGGGGAGCTGTTTTTT
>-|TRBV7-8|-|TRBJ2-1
CASSRGYNEQFF
TGTGCCAGCAGTCGGGGCTACAATGAGCAGTTCTTC
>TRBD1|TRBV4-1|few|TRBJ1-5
CASSQIIRGKGNQPQHF
TGCGCCAGCAGCCAAATTATCAGGGGGAAGGGCAATCAGCCCCAGCATTTT
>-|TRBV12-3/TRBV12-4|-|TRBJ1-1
CASSFTLNTEAFF
TGTGCCAGCAGTTTCACACTGAACACTGAAGCTTTCTTT
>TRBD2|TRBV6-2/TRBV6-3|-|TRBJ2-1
CASSYSRTSGSRNEQFF
TGTGCCAGCAGTTACTCAAGGACTAGCGGGAGTAGGAATGAGCAGTTCTTC
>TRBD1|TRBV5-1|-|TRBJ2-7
CASTWNGDRGYEQYF
TGCGCCAGCACCTGGAATGGAGACAGGGGCTACGAGCAGTACTTC
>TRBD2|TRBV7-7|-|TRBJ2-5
CASSTRTSGQETQYF
TGTGCCAGCAGCACCCGGACTAGCGGACAAGAGACCCAGTACTTC
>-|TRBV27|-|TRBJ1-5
CASSWSATGSNQPQHF
TGTGCCAGCAGTTGGTCGGCGACGGGTAGCAATCAGCCCCAGCATTTT
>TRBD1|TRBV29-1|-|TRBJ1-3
CSVDAGQSGNTIYF
TGCAGCGTTGATGCGGGACAGTCTGGAAACACCATATATTTT
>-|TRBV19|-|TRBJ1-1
CASSVTANTEAFF
TGTGCCAGTAGTGTGACAGCCAACACTGAAGCTTTCTTT
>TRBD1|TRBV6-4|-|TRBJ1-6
CASDRNRDRGRRGISPLHF
TGTGCCAGCGACAGAAACCGGGACAGGGGGCGGCGGGGAATTTCACCCCTCCACTTT
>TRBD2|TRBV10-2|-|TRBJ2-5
CASSELIRGSGGPLQETQYF
TGCGCCAGCAGTGAGCTAATAAGGGGTAGCGGGGGACCTCTTCAAGAGACCCAGTACTTC
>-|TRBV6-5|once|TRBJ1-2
CASKLVQDRGYTF
TGTGCCAGCAAACTCGTCCAGGATCGTGGCTACACCTTC
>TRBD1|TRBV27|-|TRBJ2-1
CASSFGGQGGNEQFF
TGTGCCAGCAGTTTCGGGGGACAGGGTGGCAATGAGCAGTTCTTC
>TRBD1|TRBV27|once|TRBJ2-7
CASSFGTGVYEQYF
TGTGCCAGCAGTTTCGGGACAGGGGTCTACGAGCAGTACTTC
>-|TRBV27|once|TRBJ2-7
CASSYGAVSSYEQYF
TGTGCCAGCAGTTATGGGGCGGTTAGCTCCTACGAGCAGTACTTC
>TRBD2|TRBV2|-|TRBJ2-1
CASGGRRAYEQFF
TGTGCCAGCGGCGGGAGGAGGGCGTATGAGCAGTTCTTC
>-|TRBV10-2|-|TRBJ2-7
CASSEGWAPWYEQYF
TGCGCCAGCAGTGAGGGATGGGCTCCGTGGTACGAGCAGTACTTC
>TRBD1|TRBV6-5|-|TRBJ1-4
CASRRLTGVEKLFF
TGTGCCAGCAGGCGACTGACAGGGGTAGAGAAACTGTTTTTT
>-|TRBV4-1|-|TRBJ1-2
CASSQPVVPASGYTF
TGCGCCAGCAGCCAACCAGTGGTGCCCGCTTCTGGCTACACCTTC
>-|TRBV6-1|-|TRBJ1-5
CASSEGQGFGQPQHF
TGTGCCAGCAGTGAAGGCCAGGGGTTTGGTCAGCCCCAGCATTTT
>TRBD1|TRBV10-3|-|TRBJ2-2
CAISESPGGRTGELFF
TGTGCCATCAGTGAGTCTCCAGGGGGTCGTACCGGGGAGCTGTTTTTT
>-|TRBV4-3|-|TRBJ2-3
CASSQESRSASTDTQYF
TGCGCCAGCAGCCAAGAGTCGAGGAGCGCTAGCACAGATACGCAGTATTTT
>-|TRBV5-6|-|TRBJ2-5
CASSERQIQETQYF
TGTGCCAGCAGCGAACGACAGATCCAAGAGACCCAGTACTTC
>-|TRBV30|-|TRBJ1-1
CVYAGEAFF
TGTGTTTATGCAGGGGAAGCTTTCTTT
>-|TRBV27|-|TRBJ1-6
CASSLVFRSPLHF
TGTGCCAGCAGTTTGGTCTTTAGATCACCCCTCCACTTT
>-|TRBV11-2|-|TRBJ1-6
CASSLSRQENSPLHF
TGTGCCAGCAGCTTATCGAGACAGGAGAATTCACCCCTCCACTTT
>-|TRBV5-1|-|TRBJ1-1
CASSLWASTEAFF
TGCGCCAGCAGCTTGTGGGCGAGTACTGAAGCTTTCTTT
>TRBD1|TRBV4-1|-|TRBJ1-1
CASSQPTGVYTEAFF
TGCGCCAGCAGCCAACCGACAGGGGTCTACACTGAAGCTTTCTTT
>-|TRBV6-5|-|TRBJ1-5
CASSTTDFSNQPQHF
TGTGCCAGCAGCACGACAGACTTTAGCAATCAGCCCCAGCATTTT
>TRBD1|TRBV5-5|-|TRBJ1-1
CASSSGQGRTEAFF
TGTGCCAGCAGCTCAGGACAGGGGCGCACTGAAGCTTTCTTT
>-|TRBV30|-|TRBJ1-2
CAWSVPGAGGYTF
TGTGCCTGGAGTGTACCAGGGGCGGGTGGCTACACCTTC
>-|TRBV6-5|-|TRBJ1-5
CASSYNPDQPQHF
TGTGCCAGCAGTTATAATCCCGATCAGCCCCAGCATTTT
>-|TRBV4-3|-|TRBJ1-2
CASSPRTAGTSNYGYTF
TGCGCCAGCAGCCCTAGGACAGCCGGGACGTCTAACTATGGCTACACCTTC
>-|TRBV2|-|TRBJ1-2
CASNLVQASYGYTF
TGTGCCAGCAATCTGGTCCAGGCCAGCTATGGCTACACCTTC
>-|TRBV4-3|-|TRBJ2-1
CASSQGGPGEQFF
TGCGCCAGCAGCCAAGGAGGGCCTGGTGAGCAGTTCTTC
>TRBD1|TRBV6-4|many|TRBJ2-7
CASSGLGRDRTHEQYF
TGTGCCAGCAGTGGTCTAGGCCGGGACAGGACCCACGAGCAGTACTTC
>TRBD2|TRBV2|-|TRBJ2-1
CASLGLATYNEQFF
TGTGCCAGCTTAGGACTAGCGACCTACAATGAGCAGTTCTTC
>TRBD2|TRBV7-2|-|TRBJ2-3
CASSLKRWQREGRDTQYF
TGTGCCAGCAGCTTAAAACGATGGCAGCGGGAGGGCCGAGATACGCAGTATTTT
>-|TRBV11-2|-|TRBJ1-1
CASSLEDRLNTEAFF
TGTGCCAGCAGCTTAGAAGACAGGTTGAACACTGAAGCTTTCTTT
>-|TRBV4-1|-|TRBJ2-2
CASSQGLASTGELFF
TGCGCCAGCAGCCAAGGGCTAGCGAGCACCGGGGAGCTGTTTTTT